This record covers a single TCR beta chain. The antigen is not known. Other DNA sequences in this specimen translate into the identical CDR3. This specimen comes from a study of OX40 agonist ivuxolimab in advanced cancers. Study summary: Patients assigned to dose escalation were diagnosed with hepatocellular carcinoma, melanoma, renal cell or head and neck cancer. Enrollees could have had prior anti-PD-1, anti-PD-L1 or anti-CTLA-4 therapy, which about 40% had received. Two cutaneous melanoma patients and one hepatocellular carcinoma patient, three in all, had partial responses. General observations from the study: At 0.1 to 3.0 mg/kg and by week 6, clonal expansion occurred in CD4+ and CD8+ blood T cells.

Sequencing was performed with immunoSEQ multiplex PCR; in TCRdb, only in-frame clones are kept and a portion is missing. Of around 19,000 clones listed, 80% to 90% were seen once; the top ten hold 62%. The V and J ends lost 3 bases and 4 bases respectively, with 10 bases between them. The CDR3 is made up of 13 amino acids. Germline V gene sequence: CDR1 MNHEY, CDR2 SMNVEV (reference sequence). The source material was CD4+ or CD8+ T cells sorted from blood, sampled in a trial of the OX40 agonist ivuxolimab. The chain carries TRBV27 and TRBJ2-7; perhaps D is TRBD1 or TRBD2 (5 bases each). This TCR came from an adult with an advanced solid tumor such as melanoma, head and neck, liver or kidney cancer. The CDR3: CASSLGTTYEQYF. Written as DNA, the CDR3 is TGTGCCAGCAGTTTGGGGACCACGTACGAGCAGTACTTC.